These 21 T cell receptor beta chains came from one sample sequenced in a study of CD4 and CD8 cells across lung adenocarcinoma regions. From the PCR reads, TCRdb called clonotypes with MiXCR, one entry per CDR3 protein. Counted here are some 12,000 distinct CDR3 sequences, roughly 48% occurring once; the ten biggest clones make up 26%. The sequenced sample was CD8+ T cells from the margin of a lung tumor. Receptors originate from a female donor with lung adenocarcinoma. The CD4 and CD8 labels of this study may be unreliable.

This sequence joins TRBV10-1 and TRBJ2-3; a possible D gene is TRBD2 (6 bases). Matching the DNA end better, TRBJ2-7 makes the J call doubtful. CDR1 and CDR2 (germline): WNHNN, SYGVQD (reference sequence). The CDR3 sequence is 14 residues long. CDR3 sequence: CASSGLTSTETQYF. CDR3 nucleotides: TGCGCCAGCAGTGGGTTAACTAGCACAGAGACGCAGTACTTC.

This clonotype was detected a few times. V gene TRBV6-1 combines with J gene TRBJ2-1; D unresolved. The last part of the DNA fits TRBJ2-7 better; the J call may be wrong. The CDR3 is 14 residues long. CDR1 MNHNS and CDR2 SASEGT come from the germline V gene. CDR3 DNA: TGTGCCAGCAGACGTTCCAGGAATAGCTACGAGCAGTACTTC. It yields the protein CASRRSRNSYEQYF.

This clonotype has a handful of counts. The V gene is TRBV30, the J gene TRBJ2-4; 8 nucleotides line up with TRBD1. The CDR3 sequence is 15 residues long. Germline lookup yields CDR1 GTSNPN and CDR2 SVGIG (reference sequence). V lost 0 bases to trimming and J lost 1 base; unmatched junction nucleotides: 2. CDR3 in DNA: TGTGCCTGGAGTGTTCAGGGGGCGGCCAAAAACATTCAGTACTTC. It codes for CAWSVQGAAKNIQYF. The whole variable domain, remainder taken from reference TRBV30 and TRBJ2-4, is SQTIHQWPATLVQPVGSPLSLECTVEGTSNPNLYWYRQAAGRGLQLLFYSVGIGQISSEVPQNLSASRPQDRQFILSSKKLLLSDSGFYLCAWSVQGAAKNIQYFGAGTRLSVL.

This chain joins TRBV6-1 and TRBJ1-1, with TRBD1 matching over 7 bases. Germline V gives CDR1 MNHNS, CDR2 SASEGT. V lost 4 bases and J lost 0; bases outside the gene matches: 11. The CDR3 consists of 17 residues. In DNA form, the CDR3 reads TGTGCCAGCAGTGTCACAGGGGAGGGTATACTGAACACTGAAGCTTTCTTT. Its translation: CASSVTGEGILNTEAFF.

By proportion, this clonotype is medium-sized. The chain recombines TRBV6-1 with TRBJ2-3, with no clear D. CDR3 size: 14 residues. V was clipped by 8 bases and J by 5 bases, with 17 bases between them. From germline, CDR1 is MNHNS and CDR2 SASEGT. This CDR3 is CASSAEIIGDTQYF. DNA of the CDR3: TGTGCCAGCTCGGCGGAGATAATAGGAGATACGCAGTATTTT.

This clonotype is labeled medium-sized. This chain links TRBV6-6 with TRBJ2-3; 9 bases agree with TRBD2. V shed 2 bases and J 2 bases; nucleotides not matched to a gene: 14. The germline CDR1 and CDR2 sequences are MNHNY and SVGAGI (reference sequence). CDR3 size: 19 residues. The CDR3 loop is CASSYTSFIERGDTDTQYF. In nucleotides, the CDR3 is TGTGCCAGCAGTTACACTTCCTTTATCGAGCGGGGGGACACAGATACGCAGTATTTT.

The genes are TRBV12-3 or TRBV12-4 and TRBJ2-1, with D maybe TRBD1 (6 bases). V lost 3 bases, J lost 7 bases, and 13 bases lay in between. The CDR3 extends over 14 amino acids. DNA of the CDR3: TGTGCCAGCAGTTTCTGGACCCAGGGGAATGAGCAGTTCTTC. Translating it yields CASSFWTQGNEQFF.

By frequency in the sample, this clonotype is medium-sized (0.01 to 0.1%). The chain recombines TRBV6-1 with TRBJ1-2; D unresolved. Germline assignment: CDR1 MNHNS and CDR2 SASEGT. CDR3 length equals 13 residues. The V and J ends lost 5 bases and 0 bases respectively, with 7 bases between them. The CDR3 here is CASSPTSNYGYTF. CDR3 bases: TGTGCCAGCAGTCCGACCTCTAACTATGGCTACACCTTC.

A remark on this clonotype: The conserved phenylalanine or tryptophan is not found at the CDR3 terminus, so this likely reflects a read error. The DNA is omitted, as the CDR3 cannot be located on it reliably, and the CDR3 follows TCRdb's listing. The V call is TRBV6-5, the J call TRBJ2-6; TRBD1, the table's D call, lacks a check against the DNA. Germline loops: CDR1 MNHEY, CDR2 SVGAGI. With termini counted, the CDR3 has 8 amino acids. This chain's CDR3 is CASSFGQG.

The genes are TRBV6-1 and TRBJ2-3, with a weak D call TRBD2 (7 bases). V shed 8 bases and J shed 7 bases, with 19 bases lying between them. CDR1 is MNHNS and CDR2 is SASEGT in the germline V gene. The CDR3 is 14 amino acids. CDR3 in amino acids: CASRWRGGKNTQYF. CDR3 nucleotide sequence: TGTGCCAGCCGATGGAGGGGGGGCAAAAATACGCAGTATTTT.

V usage is TRBV6-5 and J usage is TRBJ2-1; 11 bases are shared with TRBD2. J was trimmed by 8 bases and V by 2 bases; bases with no gene match: 11. The V gene's germline CDR1 is MNHEY and CDR2 SVGAGI. The CDR3 loop spans 17 amino acids. The DNA for the CDR3 is TGTGCCAGCAGTTACCGTAATCGACTAGCGGGATTGGATGAGCAGTTCTTC. Translation gives CASSYRNRLAGLDEQFF.

This clonotype was detected a few times. The chain joins TRBV10-3 to TRBJ2-1; 12 bases match TRBD2. This CDR3 is built from 17 residues. After removal of 1 base from V and 8 bases from J, the junction contained 9 bases not matched to a gene. Germline V gene sequence: CDR1 ENHRY, CDR2 SYGVKD. CDR3 amino acids: CAISELPSGGVSYEQFF. As DNA, the CDR3 is TGTGCCATCAGTGAGTTGCCTAGCGGGGGGGTAAGCTATGAGCAGTTCTTC.

As concerns this clonotype: The CDR3 does not close with the conserved phenylalanine or tryptophan, likely indicating a read error. It is unclear where the CDR3 begins or ends on the DNA, so no DNA is shown, and the CDR3 is as TCRdb lists it. The chain combines TRBV24-1 with TRBJ2-4; TRBD1, the table's D call, was not compared with the DNA. The CDR3 length equals 12 residues, ends included. Germline CDR1 and CDR2: KGHDR and SFDVKD. CDR3 in amino acids: CGTSRSQRGCQG.

With respect to this clonotype: One junction end disagrees with the germline gene, perhaps due to a read error. The rearrangement uses TRBV6-1 and TRBJ2-4; D is tentatively TRBD1 or TRBD2 (6 bases each). Per germline, CDR1 MNHNS and CDR2 SASEGT. The CDR3 contains 15 residues. The CDR3 protein is CASGPGVGAQNTQYF. The CDR3 DNA follows: TGTGCCAGCGGTCCGGGGGTGGGGGCCCAAAACACTCAGTACTTC.

Comments on this clonotype: It is likely a read error, because the conserved phenylalanine at the end of the CDR3 is missing. Because the CDR3's place on the DNA is in doubt, the DNA is left out and the CDR3 is given as listed by TCRdb. The rearrangement links TRBV10-2 to TRBJ2-5; the DNA was not used to check the table's D call, TRBD2. Germline assignment: CDR1 WSHSY and CDR2 SAAADI. 14 amino acids form the CDR3, both terminal residues included. The CDR3 is CASSEPGPQKTQLS.

This clonotype was counted a few times. V is TRBV14 and J is TRBJ2-1; 8 positions agree with TRBD2. The J call is doubtful: the DNA matches TRBJ2-5 better. This CDR3 has 14 residues. CDR1 and CDR2 (germline): SGHDN, FVKESK. CDR3 in amino acids: CASSRLGGGETQYF. The CDR3 coding sequence is TGTGCCAGCAGCCGCCTGGGCGGGGGGGAGACCCAGTACTTC.

This clonotype was seen many times. This rearrangement joins TRBV7-2 to TRBJ1-2; possible D gene TRBD1, 5 bases. Germline V gene sequence: CDR1 SGHTA, CDR2 FQGNSA. This CDR3 has 17 amino acids. Trimming shortened V by 4 bases and J by 7 bases, and 25 bases separated the two germline ends. For the CDR3, the DNA is TGTGCCAGCAGCTCCTCTCCCCCCCCAGAAATAAGGGGTGGCTACACCTTC. This encodes CASSSSPPPEIRGGYTF. Looking up the rest from reference TRBV7-2 and TRBJ1-2 gives the full variable domain: GAGVSQSPSNKVTEKGKDVELRCDPISGHTALYWYRQSLGQGLEFLIYFQGNSAPDKSGLPSDRFSAERTGGSVSTLTIQRTQQEDSAVYLCASSSSPPPEIRGGYTFGSGTRLTVV.

On this clonotype: One end of the junction fails to match germline, which may point to a read error. The V call is TRBV6-1, the J call TRBJ1-5, with D perhaps matching TRBD1 (5 bases). The CDR3 consists of 16 residues. In germline, CDR1 is MNHNS, CDR2 SASEGT. The CDR3 sequence is CASSVGGSEGNQPHHF. The DNA for the CDR3 is TGTGCCAGCAGTGTCGGGGGAAGTGAGGGCAATCAGCCCCACCATTTT.

The J gene is TRBJ2-3, the V gene TRBV6-1, with 9 bases matching TRBD2. CDR1 is MNHNS and CDR2 is SASEGT in the germline V gene. The CDR3 covers 16 residues. With 2 bases clipped from V and 9 bases from J, the junction kept 12 bases outside the gene matches. CDR3 sequence: CASSETGAGGKNTQYF. The CDR3 bases are TGTGCCAGCAGTGAAACGGGAGCGGGGGGCAAAAACACGCAGTATTTT.

This chain links TRBV10-3 with TRBJ2-1, with 9 bases matching TRBD2. CDR3 size: 17 residues. V lost 2 bases to trimming and J lost 10 bases; unmatched junction nucleotides: 15. CDR1 is ENHRY and CDR2 is SYGVKD in the germline V gene. The CDR3 loop reads CAISERTGGGGAGEQFF. In DNA, the CDR3 is TGTGCCATCAGTGAGCGGACGGGAGGCGGGGGGGCCGGGGAGCAGTTCTTC.

This clonotype was seen only a few times. The V gene is TRBV6-1, the J gene TRBJ1-2, with D possibly being TRBD1 (5 bases). Trimming removed 6 bases at V and 10 bases at J, with 18 bases between. The CDR3 consists of 13 residues. The germline gives CDR1 MNHNS, CDR2 SASEGT. CDR3 in amino acids: CASRGTEGSAYTF. CDR3 bases: TGTGCCAGCAGGGGGACCGAGGGTAGTGCCTACACCTTC.